Presented here are 11 T cell receptor beta chains from one specimen sequenced in a study of cytomegalovirus exposure and HLA in healthy donors (dated by TCRdb to about 2017). Receptors were amplified or captured by the immunoSEQ multiplex PCR assay. TCRdb holds this immuneACCESS table with in-frame rearrangements only. Some clones are missing; in checked studies, unresolved V genes explain under half, and the rest has no known cause. Across this sample there are more than 90,000 clones, with approximately 93% seen only once. The ten most abundant clones make up around 1.1% of the sample. Sequenced input: PBMCs. The receptors shown here come from a woman aged 25-40 years in good health and CMV-seropositive.

This clone was observed once. The chain links TRBV6-5 to TRBJ2-1; TRBD2 is a possible D gene (5 bases). V lost 5 bases and J 5 bases, leaving 10 bases between the germline ends. The germline V gene encodes CDR1 MNHEY and CDR2 SVGAGI. This CDR3 is built from 13 residues. The CDR3 nucleotides read TGTGCCAGCAGTCCCGACTACAACAATGAGCAGTTCTTC. The encoded protein is CASSPDYNNEQFF.

This chain's CDR3 is CASRETGQNQPQHF. CDR3 sequence (DNA): TGTGCCAGCAGGGAGACAGGGCAAAATCAGCCCCAGCATTTT. This chain uses TRBV28 with TRBJ1-5; 7 bases match TRBD1. The CDR3 sequence is 14 residues long. Germline CDR1 reads MDHEN; CDR2 reads SYDVKM. J lost 4 bases, V lost 6 bases, and 6 bases had no gene match.

This clone was seen more than once but under ten times. V gene TRBV19 combines with J gene TRBJ1-1; D unresolved. V shed 3 bases and J shed 1 base, with 6 bases lying between them. Germline-derived CDR1 and CDR2 are LNHDA and SQIVND (reference sequence). The CDR3 spans 13 residues. In DNA form, the CDR3 reads TGTGCCAGTAGTATCCGGGGGAACACTGAAGCTTTCTTT. This codes for CASSIRGNTEAFF.

The rearrangement links TRBV29-1 to TRBJ2-5, with unresolved D. There are 13 residues in the CDR3. Germline loops: CDR1 SQVTM, CDR2 ANQGSEA. The germline V and J ends were trimmed by 2 bases and 0 bases, with 7 bases remaining between them. The CDR3 coding sequence is TGCAGCGTTGAATTTCAAAACCAAGAGACCCAGTACTTC. Residues: CSVEFQNQETQYF.

This rearrangement joins TRBV6-6 to TRBJ2-5, with TRBD1 identical over 10 bases. The germline CDR1 and CDR2 sequences are MNHNY and SVGAGI (reference sequence). The CDR3 totals 15 residues. Unmatched junction bases numbered 3, after V lost 0 bases and J lost 5 bases. The CDR3 DNA reads TGTGCCAGCAGTTACTCGACAGGGGGCCGGGAGACCCAGTACTTC. As protein: CASSYSTGGRETQYF.

The genes are TRBV28 and TRBJ1-4, with D possibly TRBD1 on 6 matching bases. CDR1 is MDHEN and CDR2 is SYDVKM in the germline V gene. V was shortened by 2 bases and J by 3 bases, with 16 bases between the two germline ends. The CDR3 extends over 17 amino acids. CDR3 sequence (DNA): TGTGCCAGCAGTTTACCGTTCAGGGGAGGGGCTAATGAAAAACTGTTTTTT. This codes for CASSLPFRGGANEKLFF.

The rearrangement joins TRBV10-1 to TRBJ2-3; D may be TRBD2 (6 bases). This CDR3 region has 20 residues. Trimming shortened V by 0 bases and J by 1 base, and 23 bases separated the two germline ends. Germline V gene data show CDR1 as WNHNN and CDR2 as SYGVQD (reference sequence). The CDR3 loop reads CASSESGGVGLAHRTDTQYF. The CDR3 DNA reads as TGCGCCAGCAGTGAGTCCGGTGGAGTCGGGCTAGCGCATCGCACAGATACGCAGTATTTT.

As for this clone: One end of the junction varies from germline; a read error may be responsible. The J gene is TRBJ2-5, the V gene TRBV9, with D possibly TRBD2 on 5 matching bases. CDR1 and CDR2 from the germline V gene are SGDLS and YYNGEE. There are 15 residues in the CDR3. CDR3 in DNA: TGTGCCAGCAGCGTCGGGGAGAGGCCCGTGGAGACTCAGTACTTC. Protein: CASSVGERPVETQYF.

This rearrangement joins TRBV7-2 to TRBJ1-2; perhaps TRBD1 as D (5 bases). The length of the CDR3 is 15 residues. Germline CDR1 SGHTA, CDR2 FQGNSA. V lost 3 bases, J lost 8 bases, and 19 bases lay in between. This chain's CDR3 is CASSLFRTTITGYTF. CDR3 DNA sequence: TGTGCCAGCAGCTTGTTTAGGACAACAATCACGGGCTACACCTTC.

V and J are TRBV2 and TRBJ2-1, with 7 nucleotides matching TRBD2. CDR3 length: 16 amino acids. Unmatched junction bases numbered 14, after V lost 5 bases and J lost 7 bases. Germline V gene lookup returns CDR1 SNHLY and CDR2 FYNNEI. CDR3 amino acids: CASSSSRAGVLNEQFF. For the CDR3, the DNA is TGTGCCAGCAGTTCCTCTAGGGCGGGAGTTTTGAATGAGCAGTTCTTC.

The genes are TRBV19 and TRBJ1-1; 7 bases match TRBD1. V was pared by 8 bases and J by 3 bases, with 15 bases of the junction left unmatched. The germline CDR1 and CDR2 sequences are LNHDA and SQIVND (reference sequence). The CDR3 has 16 amino acids. As DNA, the CDR3 is TGTGCCAGTCTTACCCGACAGGGCGGAGGGCACACTGAAGCTTTCTTT. Its translation is CASLTRQGGGHTEAFF.